This T cell receptor beta chain was sequenced for a study of Ad26.COV2.S vaccination and SARS-CoV-2 variants. The treatment denotes: around 19 received Ad26.COV2.S at low or high dose, single or two shots; several received placebo; per-sample allocation not given. The study sampled participants on day 63 after the first vaccine or placebo injection. Assay used: immunoSEQ multiplex PCR; TCRdb lists only in-frame clones, some missing. The table shows 380,000 or so clones, with under 90% occurring only once. V lost 2 bases and J lost 10, with 10 bases in between. The germline V gene has CDR1 SGHNT and CDR2 YYREEE (reference sequence). CDR3 length: 12 residues.

This TCR derives from a person between 18 and 65 years old who received the Ad26.COV2.S COVID-19 vaccine or a placebo. Sequencing was performed on peripheral blood, taken in a trial of Ad26.COV2.S vaccine versus placebo. The gene calls are TRBV5-4 and TRBJ2-1; D is ambiguous. CDR3 sequence: CASSFKAQEQFF. In DNA, the CDR3 is TGTGCCAGCAGCTTTAAGGCGCAGGAGCAGTTCTTC.